This T cell receptor (beta chain) was sequenced during a study of CD8+ T cells in alopecia areata. Study details: Treatment comprised oral tofacitinib, 5 to 10 mg twice daily, in treated patients.

The treatment is: oral pan-JAK inhibitor, 5-10 mg twice daily. Researchers gathered lesional scalp punch biopsies and peripheral blood from patients with alopecia areata. This clone was counted a few times. Per the germline V gene, CDR1 is SQVTM and CDR2 is ANQGSEA. With 3 bases clipped from V and 4 bases from J, the junction kept 4 bases outside the gene matches. CDR3 length: 13 residues. TCR sequencing used cDNA made by reverse transcription of extracted RNA. Sequenced by immunoSEQ multiplex PCR; TCRdb stores in-frame clones only, minus some. The data contain fewer than 250,000 clones, around two fifths of them singletons.

The chain recombines TRBV29-1 with TRBJ2-5; 8 nucleotides line up with TRBD1. The clonotype was recovered from a human donor with alopecia areata. Specimen: CD4+ T cells sorted from blood, collected around week 30, from a patient treated with tofacitinib. In DNA, the CDR3 is TGCAGCGTTGATGGACAGGGTGTAGAGACCCAGTACTTC. Residues: CSVDGQGVETQYF. Using reference TRBV29-1 and TRBJ2-5 for the parts outside the CDR3, the full variable domain is SAVISQKPSRDICQRGTSLTIQCQVDSQVTMMFWYRQQPGQSLTLIATANQGSEATYESGFVIDKFPISRPNLTFSTLTVSNMSPEDSSIYLCSVDGQGVETQYFGPGTRLLVL.